This TCR beta chain was documented in a study of blood T cell repertoires in COVID-19. Trimming removed 4 bases from V and 0 bases from J; junction bases left unmatched: 3. The CDR3 has 15 amino acids. From germline, CDR1 is SNHLY and CDR2 FYNNEI. Assay: immunoSEQ multiplex PCR; the TCRdb copy retains only in-frame clones and omits some. The repertoire includes roughly 160,000 clones, over 80% of them detected once, and 7.5% to 10% sits in the top ten. The receptor comes from a woman aged 80 or over with COVID-19, enrolled during active disease. The sequencing input was peripheral blood. The genes are TRBV2 and TRBJ1-1, with 9 bases aligning to TRBD1. The DNA of the CDR3 is TGTGCCAGCAGTGCCGGACAGGGGATGAACACTGAAGCTTTCTTT. Its protein product is CASSAGQGMNTEAFF.